Following are 21 T cell receptor beta chains from one sample sequenced in a study of T cell responses to AZD1222 COVID-19 vaccine. The assay was immunoSEQ multiplex PCR, and TCRdb's table has in-frame clones only and misses some. The table lists approximately 100,000 clones, about 90% of them singletons. The sample here was peripheral blood, taken on day 0 of AZD1222 vaccination. The receptors were gathered from an adult in good health.

This chain uses TRBV5-4 with TRBJ1-2, with D perhaps TRBD1 (5 bases). Trimming removed 0 bases from V and 6 bases from J, with 9 bases in between. Germline V gives CDR1 SGHNT, CDR2 YYREEE (reference sequence). This CDR3 spans 13 amino acids. For the CDR3, the DNA is TGTGCCAGCAGCTTGGTACAGGATCATGGCTACACCTTC. Protein sequence: CASSLVQDHGYTF.

The gene calls are TRBV10-2 and TRBJ1-4; perhaps TRBD1 as D (6 bases). CDR1 is WSHSY, CDR2 SAAADI, per germline. Trimming removed 3 bases from V and 5 bases from J, with 13 bases in between. This CDR3 region has 15 residues. The CDR3 DNA follows: TGCGCCAGCAGTGAACCTACAGGGCCGAATGAAAAACTGTTTTTT. Translation: CASSEPTGPNEKLFF.

This chain connects TRBV6-1 to TRBJ1-2, with D tentatively TRBD1 (5 bases). The germline gives CDR1 MNHNS, CDR2 SASEGT. This CDR3 has 15 amino acids. V shed 2 bases and J shed 2 bases, with 12 bases lying between them. The CDR3 region has the DNA TGTGCCAGCAGTGAAATGGAGGAGGGGAACTATGGCTACACCTTC. This gives the protein CASSEMEEGNYGYTF.

The genes are TRBV6-2 or TRBV6-3 and TRBJ1-2; D remains ambiguous. V shed 2 bases and J shed 6 bases, with 10 bases lying between them. The CDR3 is 13 residues long. Germline-derived CDR1 and CDR2 are MNHEY and SVGEGT. The CDR3 DNA follows: TGTGCCAGCAGTTACGAAGGGATCAATGGCTACACCTTC. As protein: CASSYEGINGYTF.

Here the CDR3 DNA reads TGCGCCAGCAGCCCGGGACTAGCGGGAGGGCTATACAATGAGCAGTTCTTC. Encoded protein: CASSPGLAGGLYNEQFF. The chain recombines TRBV5-1 with TRBJ2-1; 16 positions match TRBD2. J lost 4 bases, V lost 4 bases, and 5 bases had no gene match. Per the germline V gene, CDR1 is SGHRS and CDR2 is YFSETQ. The CDR3 is 17 amino acids.

The V gene is TRBV30, the J gene TRBJ2-5; D remains ambiguous. Germline-derived CDR1 and CDR2 are GTSNPN and SVGIG (reference sequence). V dropped 0 bases and J dropped 1 base, with 12 bases sitting between them. The CDR3 runs to 15 residues. CDR3 in amino acids: CAWSVRKGTQETQYF. The CDR3 DNA reads as TGTGCCTGGAGTGTACGAAAGGGCACCCAAGAGACCCAGTACTTC.

The rearrangement links TRBV5-4 to TRBJ2-2; tentatively, D is TRBD2 (5 bases). CDR3 length equals 16 residues. CDR1 and CDR2 (germline): SGHNT, YYREEE (reference sequence). Trimming took off 6 bases at V and 8 bases at J, with 23 bases between the two ends. The CDR3 loop reads CASTRGGRDRLGELFF. As DNA, the CDR3 is TGTGCCAGCACCCGTGGAGGAAGGGATCGTTTGGGGGAGCTGTTTTTT.

This chain links TRBV11-3 with TRBJ2-5; 10 bases are shared with TRBD2. Germline V lookup: CDR1 SGHNT, CDR2 YENEEA. This CDR3 is built from 17 residues. The V gene end was trimmed by 1 base and the J gene end by 1 base; junction bases not matched to a gene: 6. The CDR3 reads CASSLGAGGERQETQYF. CDR3 nucleotides: TGTGCCAGCAGCTTAGGAGCGGGGGGGGAACGCCAAGAGACCCAGTACTTC.

This sequence joins TRBV27 and TRBJ2-1, with D tentatively TRBD2 (6 bases). The V gene lost 3 bases and the J gene lost 12 bases, with 15 bases spanning the gap. The germline V gene has CDR1 MNHEY and CDR2 SMNVEV (reference sequence). The CDR3 is 13 residues long. CDR3 DNA: TGTGCCAGCAGTTTTGTGGGAGGAGGAGGGCAGTTCTTC. Residues: CASSFVGGGGQFF.

The V gene is TRBV7-7, the J gene TRBJ2-1; D not resolved. The CDR3 runs 14 residues. Germline CDR1 SSHAT, CDR2 FNYEAQ (reference sequence). V lost 5 bases, J lost 6 bases, and 14 bases lay in between. The CDR3 sequence: CASSRLSGGNEQFF. The DNA for the CDR3 is TGTGCCAGCAGCCGGCTTTCCGGTGGCAATGAGCAGTTCTTC.

This clone was recorded only once. The rearrangement uses TRBV19 and TRBJ2-2; unclear D gene. The V gene lost 4 bases and the J gene lost 6 bases, with 9 bases spanning the gap. CDR3 length equals 13 residues. Germline-derived CDR1 and CDR2 are LNHDA and SQIVND (reference sequence). The CDR3 sequence: CASSTQAAGELFF. The CDR3 DNA is TGTGCCAGTAGTACCCAAGCTGCCGGGGAGCTGTTTTTT.

This chain links TRBV3-1 (or the pseudogene TRBV3-2) with TRBJ2-3; D not resolved. There are 14 residues in the CDR3. V was clipped by 1 base and J by 0 bases, with 5 bases between them. CDR1 is LGHDT, CDR2 YNNKEL, per germline (reference sequence). The chain's CDR3 is CASSQAVSTDTQYF. The CDR3 DNA reads as TGTGCCAGCAGCCAAGCAGTTAGCACAGATACGCAGTATTTT.

This clone was picked up one time. The chain employs TRBV10-1 and TRBJ1-3, with a weak D call TRBD1 (5 bases). The CDR3 sequence is 13 residues long. Trimming took 8 bases from V and 2 from J, leaving 10 bases between them. CDR1 is WNHNN, CDR2 SYGVQD, per germline (reference sequence). The CDR3, as DNA: TGCGCCAGCTCAGCAGGGACTGGAAACACCATATATTTT. Protein product: CASSAGTGNTIYF.

The chain employs TRBV30 and TRBJ1-2; D might be TRBD1 (6 bases). CDR3 length: 14 amino acids. The ends were cut back, 3 bases at V and 4 bases at J, with 15 bases in the middle. CDR1 is GTSNPN, CDR2 SVGIG, per germline (reference sequence). This chain's CDR3 is CAWRGRGVGYGYTF. The DNA of the CDR3 is TGTGCCTGGAGGGGAAGGGGGGTCGGCTATGGCTACACCTTC.

As regards this clone: An end of the junction does not agree with germline; a read error may underlie this. The chain uses TRBV13 and TRBJ1-5; D is uncertain. The CDR3 is 15 amino acids. Germline assignment: CDR1 PRHDT and CDR2 FYEKMQ (reference sequence). CDR3 DNA: TGTGCCAGCAGCGTAGGGTCGGGAGGGAATCAGCCCCAGCATTTT. Translated, it gives CASSVGSGGNQPQHF.

V and J are TRBV19 and TRBJ2-5; 7 bases align to TRBD1. This CDR3 has 14 amino acids. Trimming removed 6 bases from V and 5 bases from J; junction bases left unmatched: 9. Germline V gene lookup returns CDR1 LNHDA and CDR2 SQIVND (reference sequence). CDR3 amino acids: CASRSEQGRETQYF. CDR3 bases: TGTGCCAGTAGATCCGAACAGGGGCGGGAGACCCAGTACTTC.

The CDR3 nucleotides read TGTGCCTGGAGTGAAGAGACCCAGTACTTC. Translation: CAWSEETQYF. The chain combines TRBV30 with TRBJ2-5; D not certain. Trimming shortened V by 1 base and J by 3 bases, and 0 bases separated the two germline ends. This CDR3 comprises 10 residues. The V gene's germline CDR1 is GTSNPN and CDR2 SVGIG (reference sequence).

This chain connects TRBV29-1 to TRBJ2-3; the D is unclear. V was clipped by 3 bases and J by 0 bases, with 4 bases between them. The germline V gene encodes CDR1 SQVTM and CDR2 ANQGSEA. This CDR3 is built from 12 residues. As DNA, the CDR3 is TGCAGCGTTGAGACTAGCACAGATACGCAGTATTTT. Translating gives CSVETSTDTQYF.

This clone was counted once. V usage is TRBV3-1 (or the pseudogene TRBV3-2) and J usage is TRBJ1-4, with TRBD1 as a possible D gene (6 bases). V dropped 1 base and J dropped 8 bases, with 14 bases sitting between them. CDR1 and CDR2 (germline): LGHDT, YNNKEL (reference sequence). This CDR3 is built from 15 residues. CDR3 coding DNA: TGTGCCAGCAGCCAAGGAGTAGTACAGGGCGAAAAACTGTTTTTT. It specifies CASSQGVVQGEKLFF.

The chain is built from TRBV5-4 and TRBJ1-3; the D gene is possibly TRBD1 (5 bases). V was cut by 8 bases and J by 0 bases, with 18 bases left in between. The V gene's germline CDR1 is SGHNT and CDR2 YYREEE (reference sequence). This CDR3 comprises 16 residues. CDR3 in amino acids: CASWRGHPSSGNTIYF. The CDR3 bases are TGTGCCAGTTGGAGGGGTCACCCAAGCTCTGGAAACACCATATATTTT.

The V and J genes are TRBV30 and TRBJ2-7; D may be TRBD2 (6 bases). CDR1 GTSNPN and CDR2 SVGIG come from the germline V gene (reference sequence). The CDR3 is made up of 13 amino acids. V was clipped by 3 bases and J by 1 base, with 10 bases between them. CDR3 in DNA: TGTGCCTGGAGATCAGCGGGTTCCTACGAGCAGTACTTC. Residues: CAWRSAGSYEQYF.